The 19 T cell receptor beta chains below all came from one sample that was sequenced in a study of shared clonotypes between healthy human individuals. CD45RO-negative, CCR7-selected cells formed the naive CD8 fraction, which excluded terminally differentiated effector memory CD45RA+ cells. Profiling relied on immunoSEQ multiplex PCR, and the TCRdb table lists in-frame clones only, not all of them. Of about 2.1 million clones in the sample, 93% were seen once. Sequencing was performed on naive CD8+ T cells from PBMCs. The receptors here all came from a man younger than 30 in good health. Some clones in this sample may be carry-over from other donors' samples.

The chain is built from TRBV11-1 and TRBJ2-7; 8 positions match TRBD1. After removal of 2 bases from V and 2 bases from J, the junction contained 8 bases not matched to a gene. Germline V CDR1 and CDR2: SGHAT, FQDESV (reference sequence). CDR3 length: 16 residues. CDR3: CASSLNRGVLAYEQYF. The CDR3 region has the DNA TGTGCCAGCAGCTTAAACAGGGGGGTTCTGGCCTACGAGCAGTACTTC.

The V and J genes are TRBV5-6 and TRBJ2-5; 12 positions match TRBD2. Unmatched junction bases numbered 7, after V lost 2 bases and J lost 5 bases. The CDR3 runs to 16 residues. CDR1 and CDR2 from the germline V gene are SGHDT and YYEEEE. CDR3 in DNA: TGTGCCAGCAGCTTACTAGCGGGAGGAGTCCTCGAGACCCAGTACTTC. Encoded protein: CASSLLAGGVLETQYF.

This chain joins TRBV6-6 and TRBJ2-1; no firm D call. From germline, CDR1 is MNHNY and CDR2 SVGAGI (reference sequence). Trimming removed 1 base from V and 8 bases from J, with 12 bases in between. This CDR3 region has 14 residues. CDR3 DNA: TGTGCCAGCAGTTACTGGGCCTCTGGAGATGAGCAGTTCTTC. Amino acid sequence: CASSYWASGDEQFF.

V usage is TRBV2 and J usage is TRBJ1-3; possible D gene TRBD1, 5 bases. Germline V CDR1 and CDR2: SNHLY, FYNNEI. The V and J ends lost 8 bases and 0 bases respectively, with 14 bases between them. The CDR3 is 15 amino acids. CDR3 amino acids: CASEAGSHSGNTIYF. For the CDR3, the DNA is TGTGCCAGCGAGGCAGGGTCGCACTCTGGAAACACCATATATTTT.

The chain links TRBV5-1 to TRBJ2-5; 9 bases align to TRBD1. The ends lost 5 bases at V and 5 bases at J; junction bases unmatched: 10. CDR3 length equals 15 residues. The germline V gene encodes CDR1 SGHRS and CDR2 YFSETQ. The CDR3 DNA sequence: TGCGCCAGCAGGGGAAGTACAGGGGGCCGGGAGACCCAGTACTTC. Translating gives CASRGSTGGRETQYF.

The gene calls are TRBV29-1 and TRBJ1-5; D gene unclear. The V end was cut by 4 bases, the J end by 6 bases, with 13 bases between. The CDR3 has 13 amino acids. Germline V CDR1 and CDR2: SQVTM, ANQGSEA. The CDR3 here is CSVAWGLGQPQHF. The DNA of the CDR3 is TGCAGCGTTGCTTGGGGTCTGGGTCAGCCCCAGCATTTT.

The chain links TRBV27 to TRBJ2-7, with D unresolved. Germline CDR1 is MNHEY and CDR2 is SMNVEV (reference sequence). This CDR3 region has 12 residues. The V end was cut by 4 bases, the J end by 6 bases, with 10 bases between. The CDR3 sequence is CASSSWSLEQYF. CDR3 nucleotides: TGTGCCAGCAGTTCCTGGTCTCTCGAGCAGTACTTC.

The rearrangement links TRBV14 to TRBJ1-2; 10 positions match TRBD1. CDR3 length equals 15 residues. CDR1 and CDR2 from the germline V gene are SGHDN and FVKESK. J lost 7 bases, V lost 4 bases, and 9 bases had no gene match. CDR3 DNA sequence: TGTGCCAGCAGCCCGGGACAGGGGTATCGTGGTGGCTACACCTTC. This gives the protein CASSPGQGYRGGYTF.

This clone was seen just once. CDR3 protein: CASSARDSVKETQYF. The CDR3 DNA is TGTGCCAGCAGCGCCCGGGACAGCGTAAAAGAGACCCAGTACTTC. V and J are TRBV9 and TRBJ2-5; TRBD1 aligns across 7 bases. V lost 3 bases to trimming and J lost 3 bases; unmatched junction nucleotides: 8. The CDR3 totals 15 residues. Per germline, CDR1 SGDLS and CDR2 YYNGEE. Based on the CDR3 plus reference TRBV9 and TRBJ2-5, the full variable domain is DSGVTQTPKHLITATGQRVTLRCSPRSGDLSVYWYQQSLDQGLQFLIQYYNGEERAKGNILERFSAQQFPDLHSELNLSSLELGDSALYFCASSARDSVKETQYFGPGTRLLVL.

The chain carries TRBV4-3 and TRBJ1-3, with D maybe TRBD1 (5 bases). Trimming stripped 0 bases from V and 4 bases from J, with 16 bases between. The length of the CDR3 is 17 residues. CDR1 is LGHNA and CDR2 is YSLEER in the germline V gene. The chain's CDR3 is CASSQDPAGTEGNTIYF. For the CDR3, the DNA is TGCGCCAGCAGCCAAGATCCCGCCGGGACGGAGGGAAACACCATATATTTT.

This clone was seen just once. The same CDR3 arises from other DNA sequences in this sample as well. The chain has TRBV7-9 and TRBJ2-2; no reliable D call. V shed 5 bases and J shed 0 bases, with 13 bases lying between them. The germline V gene encodes CDR1 SEHNR and CDR2 FQNEAQ (reference sequence). The length of the CDR3 is 16 residues. The CDR3 coding sequence is TGTGCCAGCAGCCCCCCTCGAAGCGCGAACACCGGGGAGCTGTTTTTT. Amino acid sequence: CASSPPRSANTGELFF.

This rearrangement joins TRBV27 to TRBJ2-7; 10 nucleotides align to TRBD1. This CDR3 comprises 16 residues. Germline-derived CDR1 and CDR2 are MNHEY and SMNVEV (reference sequence). The junction had 14 bases not matched to a gene; V was cut back by 6 bases and J by 6 bases. CDR3 amino acids: CASSPSKGTGVREQYF. CDR3 DNA sequence: TGTGCCAGCAGCCCCTCGAAAGGGACAGGGGTACGCGAGCAGTACTTC.

This clone was found once. This chain links TRBV19 with TRBJ2-1; no definite D call. From germline, CDR1 is LNHDA and CDR2 SQIVND (reference sequence). The CDR3 runs 12 residues. Trimming stripped 0 bases from V and 5 bases from J, with 2 bases between. The CDR3: CASSIDHNEQFF. The CDR3 coding sequence is TGTGCCAGTAGTATAGATCACAATGAGCAGTTCTTC.

The chain has TRBV18 and TRBJ1-3; maybe TRBD1 (5 bases). V gave up 7 bases and J gave up 0 bases, with 10 bases separating them. CDR3 length: 14 amino acids. CDR1 and CDR2 from the germline V gene are KGHSH and LQKENI. The CDR3, as DNA: TGTGCCAGCTTTCAGGGTCCCTCTGGAAACACCATATATTTT. It codes for CASFQGPSGNTIYF. The complete variable domain, with remaining parts taken from reference TRBV18 and TRBJ1-3, reads NAGVMQNPRHLVRRRGQEARLRCSPMKGHSHVYWYRQLPEEGLKFMVYLQKENIIDESGMPKERFSAEFPKEGPSILRIQQVVRGDSAAYFCASFQGPSGNTIYFGEGSWLTVV.

To note about this clone: The sample contains more than one DNA sequence encoding this CDR3. The chain links TRBV5-1 to TRBJ2-7, with a weak D call TRBD2 (5 bases). Germline CDR1 and CDR2: SGHRS and YFSETQ. The CDR3 totals 11 residues. Between the trimmed V and J ends, which lost 2 bases and 5 bases, there was a span of 5 bases. CDR3 DNA: TGCGCCAGCAGCTTCGGGAACGAGCAGTACTTC. As protein: CASSFGNEQYF.

This clone was counted only a few times. V and J are TRBV9 and TRBJ1-1; possibly TRBD1 for D (6 bases). Trimming stripped 4 bases from V and 2 bases from J, with 15 bases between. The CDR3 length is 15 residues. The germline V gene has CDR1 SGDLS and CDR2 YYNGEE. CDR3 sequence: CASSFRGEPNTEAFF. In DNA, the CDR3 is TGTGCCAGCAGCTTTAGGGGGGAGCCCAACACTGAAGCTTTCTTT. Variable domain in full (rest from reference TRBV9 and TRBJ1-1): DSGVTQTPKHLITATGQRVTLRCSPRSGDLSVYWYQQSLDQGLQFLIQYYNGEERAKGNILERFSAQQFPDLHSELNLSSLELGDSALYFCASSFRGEPNTEAFFGQGTRLTVV.

The chain carries TRBV28 and TRBJ1-3; D is uncertain. This CDR3 has 10 residues. From germline, CDR1 is MDHEN and CDR2 SYDVKM. Trimming stripped 5 bases from V and 6 bases from J, with 2 bases between. CDR3 loop: CASSTNTIYF. The CDR3 coding sequence is TGTGCCAGCAGTACAAACACCATATATTTT.

The V call is TRBV4-1, the J call TRBJ2-1, with a tentative D call TRBD2 (6 bases). The V end lost 1 base, the J end lost 5 bases, and 9 bases lay between the germline ends. Germline-derived CDR1 and CDR2 are MGHRA and YSYEKL. The CDR3 runs 14 residues. This CDR3 is CASSQAGADNEQFF. In DNA, the CDR3 is TGCGCCAGCAGCCAAGCGGGAGCTGACAATGAGCAGTTCTTC.

V usage is TRBV5-1 and J usage is TRBJ2-7; D is perhaps TRBD1 or TRBD2 (5 bases each). In germline, CDR1 is SGHRS, CDR2 YFSETQ. Trimming took 4 bases from V and 6 from J, leaving 20 bases between them. The CDR3 loop spans 15 amino acids. The chain's CDR3 is CASSVGTTPPFEQYF. The CDR3 bases are TGCGCCAGCAGCGTCGGGACCACCCCCCCTTTCGAGCAGTACTTC.